The 8 T cell receptor beta chains below all came from one sample that was sequenced in a study of T cell changes during pregnancy in multiple sclerosis. Clones were sequenced by immunoSEQ multiplex PCR, and TCRdb holds only the in-frame ones, with some missing. The data contain tens of thousands of clones, 92% of them seen just once; the ten biggest clones take up about 2.5%. The sequencing used peripheral blood, collected before pregnancy. The source of these receptors is a female donor with multiple sclerosis, enrolled in a pregnancy study.

The chain recombines TRBV7-9 with TRBJ2-7, with 8 bases fitting TRBD1. J was trimmed by 6 bases and V by 5 bases; bases with no gene match: 12. The germline V gene has CDR1 SEHNR and CDR2 FQNEAQ (reference sequence). The CDR3 consists of 15 residues. The CDR3 coding sequence is TGTGCCAGCAGCCGGGAAGGACAGGGTTCTTCCGAGCAGTACTTC. It codes for CASSREGQGSSEQYF.

The chain links TRBV5-4 to TRBJ2-7, with 9 bases aligning to TRBD1. The CDR3 spans 14 residues. Germline V gives CDR1 SGHNT, CDR2 YYREEE (reference sequence). With 5 bases clipped from V and 5 bases from J, the junction kept 8 bases outside the gene matches. The CDR3 DNA sequence: TGTGCCAGCAGTCCGGGACAGGGACGACACGAGCAGTACTTC. It specifies CASSPGQGRHEQYF.

This clone was detected only a few times. The chain carries TRBV6-5 and TRBJ1-5; D might be TRBD1 (6 bases). The V gene's germline CDR1 is MNHEY and CDR2 SVGAGI. This CDR3 is built from 15 residues. V gave up 6 bases and J gave up 1 base, with 13 bases separating them. The CDR3 nucleotides are TGTGCCAGCAGGAGGAACAGGGAGAGCAATCAGCCCCAGCATTTT. It yields the protein CASRRNRESNQPQHF.

The V and J genes are TRBV9 and TRBJ2-7; 7 positions agree with TRBD1. This CDR3 has 15 residues. V shed 4 bases, J shed 5 bases, and the junction held 12 bases outside the gene matches. The germline gives CDR1 SGDLS, CDR2 YYNGEE. CDR3 loop: CASSTTGIGMNEQYF. The CDR3 DNA reads as TGTGCCAGCAGCACGACAGGGATCGGGATGAACGAGCAGTACTTC. The full variable domain, in which reference TRBV9 and TRBJ2-7 provide the parts outside the CDR3, is DSGVTQTPKHLITATGQRVTLRCSPRSGDLSVYWYQQSLDQGLQFLIQYYNGEERAKGNILERFSAQQFPDLHSELNLSSLELGDSALYFCASSTTGIGMNEQYFGPGTRLTVT.

This clone was counted only a few times. The J gene is TRBJ2-7, the V gene TRBV7-2, with D possibly TRBD2 on 5 matching bases. Germline values: CDR1 SGHTA, CDR2 FQGNSA. The V gene lost 4 bases and the J gene lost 6 bases, with 16 bases spanning the gap. The length of the CDR3 is 14 residues. DNA of the CDR3: TGTGCCAGCAGCTCCCGGACGTCAGGAGGCGAGCAGTACTTC. Protein product: CASSSRTSGGEQYF.

The V gene is TRBV5-1, the J gene TRBJ2-3, with 10 bases lining up with TRBD2. V lost 2 bases to trimming and J lost 0 bases; unmatched junction nucleotides: 0. The CDR3 spans 15 residues. The germline gives CDR1 SGHRS, CDR2 YFSETQ. The DNA of the CDR3 is TGCGCCAGCAGCTTTAGCGGGAGGAGCACAGATACGCAGTATTTT. Protein product: CASSFSGRSTDTQYF.

The genes are TRBV6-5 and TRBJ1-2; maybe TRBD1 (6 bases). The ends were cut back, 5 bases at V and 8 bases at J, with 21 bases in the middle. Germline CDR1 reads MNHEY; CDR2 reads SVGAGI. This CDR3 has 15 residues. CDR3 amino acids: CASSNPEQGSQGYTF. In DNA form, the CDR3 reads TGTGCCAGCAGTAATCCGGAACAGGGATCGCAGGGCTACACCTTC.

The J gene is TRBJ1-2, the V gene TRBV9, with 8 bases that match TRBD1. Germline V CDR1 and CDR2: SGDLS, YYNGEE. This CDR3 is 18 amino acids long. Trimming at V came to 3 bases and at J to 1 base, leaving 14 bases not matched to a gene. CDR3 in amino acids: CASSARIDGTGGNYGYTF. As DNA, the CDR3 is TGTGCCAGCAGCGCCCGAATAGACGGGACAGGAGGTAACTATGGCTACACCTTC.